A selection of T cell receptor beta chains follows, all from one sample in a study of patients and donors after allogeneic stem cell transplantation. Each CDR3 protein is one row after TCRdb ran MiXCR on the RT-PCR reads. Of approximately 170,000 distinct CDR3 sequences listed, approximately 30% are singletons. The material sequenced was blood, either unsorted or a sorted T cell fraction (not recorded which). These TCRs come from a human donor who was either an allogeneic HSCT recipient or a stem cell or donor lymphocyte infusion donor (not recorded which). It is not recorded whose cells these are; they may come from a transplant donor. CDR3s include the opening cysteine and the closing phenylalanine or tryptophan. D genes are given only for firm matches. Some rows mark clone size as missing; the rest say once, few, many or name a class of expanded clone.

clone size: NA
V gene: TRBV12-3/TRBV12-4
D gene: NA
J gene: TRBJ1-1
CDR3 protein: CASNLSGLNTEAFF
CDR3 DNA: TGTGCCAGCAACCTCAGCGGATTGAACACTGAAGCTTTCTTT

clone size: NA
V gene: TRBV20-1
D gene: TRBD1
J gene: TRBJ1-2
CDR3 protein: CSAVQGANGYTF
CDR3 DNA: TGCAGTGCTGTACAGGGGGCTAATGGCTACACCTTC

clone size: NA
V gene: TRBV20-1
D gene: NA
J gene: TRBJ2-1
CDR3 protein: CSASETESYNEQFF
CDR3 DNA: TGCAGTGCTAGCGAGACAGAGTCCTACAATGAGCAGTTCTTC

clone size: few
V gene: TRBV6-2/TRBV6-3
D gene: NA
J gene: TRBJ2-5
CDR3 protein: CASSYGETIQETQYF
CDR3 DNA: TGTGCCAGCAGTTACGGGGAGACTATCCAAGAGACCCAGTACTTC

clone size: NA
V gene: TRBV12-3/TRBV12-4
D gene: NA
J gene: TRBJ2-5
CDR3 protein: CASSWGSQYLQETQYF
CDR3 DNA: TGTGCCAGCAGTTGGGGGAGCCAATACCTCCAAGAGACCCAGTACTTC

clone size: few
V gene: TRBV7-2
D gene: TRBD2
J gene: TRBJ2-1
CDR3 protein: CASSLGVRGTSEQFF
CDR3 DNA: TGTGCCAGCAGCTTAGGGGTTAGGGGGACTAGCGAGCAGTTCTTC

clone size: NA
V gene: TRBV12-3/TRBV12-4
D gene: NA
J gene: TRBJ2-7
CDR3 protein: CASSFPSAYEQYF
CDR3 DNA: TGTGCCAGCAGTTTCCCCAGCGCCTACGAGCAGTACTTC

clone size: NA
V gene: TRBV27
D gene: NA
J gene: TRBJ2-7
CDR3 protein: CASAPTSAYEQYF
CDR3 DNA: TGTGCCAGCGCCCCCACTAGTGCCTACGAGCAGTACTTC

clone size: NA
V gene: TRBV2
D gene: TRBD1
J gene: TRBJ1-5
CDR3 protein: CASSETLTGFSNQPQHF
CDR3 DNA: TGTGCCAGCAGTGAAACCCTGACAGGGTTTAGCAATCAGCCCCAGCATTTT

clone size: few
V gene: TRBV12-3/TRBV12-4
D gene: TRBD2
J gene: TRBJ2-5
CDR3 protein: CASSSQAGNQETQYF
CDR3 DNA: TGTGCCAGCAGTTCCCAAGCGGGGAACCAAGAGACCCAGTACTTC

clone size: few
V gene: TRBV29-1
D gene: NA
J gene: TRBJ1-3
CDR3 protein: CSVETGSGNTIYF
CDR3 DNA: TGCAGCGTTGAGACAGGCTCTGGAAACACCATATATTTT

clone size: many
V gene: TRBV9
D gene: NA
J gene: TRBJ2-1
CDR3 protein: CASSVAGNTWNYNEQFF
CDR3 DNA: TGTGCCAGCAGCGTGGCAGGGAACACCTGGAACTACAATGAGCAGTTCTTC

clone size: NA
V gene: TRBV27
D gene: TRBD1
J gene: TRBJ1-2
CDR3 protein: CASSSRQGVTYGYTF
CDR3 DNA: TGTGCCAGCAGTTCTAGGCAGGGGGTGACCTATGGCTACACCTTC

clone size: NA
V gene: TRBV24-1
D gene: NA
J gene: TRBJ2-7
CDR3 protein: CATAGEGYEQYF
CDR3 DNA: TGTGCCACGGCCGGGGAAGGATACGAGCAGTACTTC

clone size: few
V gene: TRBV4-3
D gene: NA
J gene: TRBJ2-3
CDR3 protein: CASSQAGSSLAGDTQYF
CDR3 DNA: TGCGCCAGCAGCCAAGCGGGCTCTAGCCTTGCAGGGGATACGCAGTATTTT

clone size: few
V gene: TRBV30
D gene: NA
J gene: TRBJ1-4
CDR3 protein: CAWGDRKNEKLFF
CDR3 DNA: TGTGCCTGGGGAGACAGGAAGAATGAAAAACTGTTTTTT

clone size: NA
V gene: TRBV20-1
D gene: NA
J gene: TRBJ1-5
CDR3 protein: CSASHRENNQPQHF
CDR3 DNA: TGCAGTGCTAGCCACCGGGAAAACAATCAGCCCCAGCATTTT

clone size: NA
V gene: TRBV5-6
D gene: NA
J gene: TRBJ2-7
CDR3 protein: CASSPWTVTSYEQYF
CDR3 DNA: TGTGCCAGCAGCCCCTGGACAGTCACATCCTACGAGCAGTACTTC

clone size: NA
V gene: TRBV15
D gene: NA
J gene: TRBJ2-2
CDR3 protein: CATRNTGELFF
CDR3 DNA: TGTGCCACCAGGAACACCGGGGAGCTGTTTTTT

clone size: NA
V gene: TRBV9
D gene: NA
J gene: TRBJ2-1
CDR3 protein: CASSGRGPGHNEQFF
CDR3 DNA: TGTGCCAGCAGCGGCCGAGGCCCCGGGCACAATGAGCAGTTCTTC

clone size: once
V gene: TRBV13
D gene: TRBD2
J gene: TRBJ2-4
CDR3 protein: CASSQRSSGKAKNIQYF
CDR3 DNA: TGTGCCAGCAGCCAAAGGTCTAGCGGGAAAGCCAAAAACATTCAGTACTTC

clone size: NA
V gene: TRBV6-2/TRBV6-3
D gene: TRBD2
J gene: TRBJ2-1
CDR3 protein: CASNNGREWYNEQFF
CDR3 DNA: TGTGCCAGCAACAACGGGCGGGAGTGGTACAATGAGCAGTTCTTC

clone size: many
V gene: TRBV21-1
D gene: NA
J gene: TRBJ1-5
CDR3 protein: CASSTPGREDQPQHF
CDR3 DNA: TGTGCCAGCAGCACGCCTGGCAGGGAGGATCAGCCCCAGCATTTT

clone size: NA
V gene: TRBV7-9
D gene: NA
J gene: TRBJ1-6
CDR3 protein: CASSQNISPLHF
CDR3 DNA: TGTGCCAGCAGCCAAAACATTTCACCCCTCCACTTT

clone size: NA
V gene: TRBV28
D gene: NA
J gene: TRBJ2-7
CDR3 protein: CASSYVAYEQYF
CDR3 DNA: TGTGCCAGCAGTTACGTGGCCTACGAGCAGTACTTC

clone size: NA
V gene: TRBV20-1
D gene: NA
J gene: TRBJ2-7
CDR3 protein: CSASPGTYEQYF
CDR3 DNA: TGCAGTGCTAGCCCAGGGACCTACGAGCAGTACTTC

clone size: NA
V gene: TRBV2
D gene: NA
J gene: TRBJ2-7
CDR3 protein: CASRTDGSYEQYF
CDR3 DNA: TGTGCCAGCCGCACCGACGGATCCTACGAGCAGTACTTC

clone size: NA
V gene: TRBV10-1
D gene: TRBD2
J gene: TRBJ2-1
CDR3 protein: CASSESPGTSLHNEQFF
CDR3 DNA: TGCGCCAGCAGTGAGTCGCCCGGGACTAGCCTTCACAATGAGCAGTTCTTC

clone size: NA
V gene: TRBV20-1
D gene: NA
J gene: TRBJ1-2
CDR3 protein: CSASRGLDGYTF
CDR3 DNA: TGCAGTGCTAGTCGGGGGCTCGATGGCTACACCTTC

clone size: few
V gene: TRBV25-1
D gene: NA
J gene: TRBJ2-2
CDR3 protein: CASSTSPTGELFF
CDR3 DNA: TGTGCCAGCAGTACCAGTCCCACCGGGGAGCTGTTTTTT

clone size: NA
V gene: TRBV12-3/TRBV12-4
D gene: NA
J gene: TRBJ1-2
CDR3 protein: CASSSLADYGYTF
CDR3 DNA: TGTGCCAGCAGTTCCCTAGCAGACTATGGCTACACCTTC

clone size: few
V gene: TRBV7-2
D gene: TRBD1
J gene: TRBJ1-5
CDR3 protein: CASSRGQGNQPQHF
CDR3 DNA: TGTGCCAGCAGCCGGGGACAGGGAAATCAGCCCCAGCATTTT

clone size: NA
V gene: TRBV28
D gene: NA
J gene: TRBJ2-7
CDR3 protein: CASNLGTYEQYF
CDR3 DNA: TGTGCCAGCAACTTAGGGACCTACGAGCAGTACTTC

clone size: NA
V gene: TRBV5-5
D gene: TRBD1
J gene: TRBJ1-5
CDR3 protein: CASSSGQGRNQPQHF
CDR3 DNA: TGTGCCAGCAGCTCGGGACAGGGTCGAAATCAGCCCCAGCATTTT

clone size: few
V gene: TRBV20-1
D gene: NA
J gene: TRBJ1-4
CDR3 protein: CSARKSTNEKLFF
CDR3 DNA: TGCAGTGCTAGAAAGTCAACTAATGAAAAACTGTTTTTT

clone size: once
V gene: TRBV2
D gene: TRBD2
J gene: TRBJ2-1
CDR3 protein: CASSETSGRAGEQFF
CDR3 DNA: TGTGCCAGCAGTGAGACTAGCGGGAGGGCCGGTGAGCAGTTCTTC

clone size: NA
V gene: TRBV12-3/TRBV12-4
D gene: TRBD1
J gene: TRBJ2-4
CDR3 protein: CASTDTGGADIQYF
CDR3 DNA: TGTGCCAGCACCGATACAGGGGGCGCGGACATTCAGTACTTC

clone size: NA
V gene: TRBV20-1
D gene: NA
J gene: TRBJ2-2
CDR3 protein: CSARERLAPRELFF
CDR3 DNA: TGCAGTGCTAGAGAGCGGCTAGCTCCCCGGGAGCTGTTTTTT

clone size: few
V gene: TRBV12-3/TRBV12-4
D gene: NA
J gene: TRBJ2-1
CDR3 protein: CASRHVRDEQFF
CDR3 DNA: TGTGCCAGCAGACACGTTCGTGATGAGCAGTTCTTC

clone size: NA
V gene: TRBV11-2
D gene: NA
J gene: TRBJ2-5
CDR3 protein: CASSQQIQETQYF
CDR3 DNA: TGTGCCAGCAGCCAACAGATACAAGAGACCCAGTACTTC

clone size: few
V gene: TRBV20-1
D gene: TRBD1
J gene: TRBJ1-4
CDR3 protein: CSASQGVWEEKLFF
CDR3 DNA: TGCAGTGCTAGTCAGGGGGTATGGGAAGAAAAACTGTTTTTT

clone size: NA
V gene: TRBV14
D gene: NA
J gene: TRBJ2-1
CDR3 protein: CASSQELRSSYNEQFF
CDR3 DNA: TGTGCCAGCAGCCAAGAATTGAGGAGCTCCTACAATGAGCAGTTCTTC

clone size: NA
V gene: TRBV12-3/TRBV12-4
D gene: NA
J gene: TRBJ2-5
CDR3 protein: CASTPGGGGQGGETQYF
CDR3 DNA: TGTGCCAGCACTCCAGGCGGGGGTGGACAGGGCGGAGAGACCCAGTACTTC

clone size: NA
V gene: TRBV5-5
D gene: NA
J gene: TRBJ2-2
CDR3 protein: CASSLNQAGELFF
CDR3 DNA: TGTGCCAGCAGCTTGAACCAGGCCGGGGAGCTGTTTTTT

clone size: NA
V gene: TRBV20-1
D gene: NA
J gene: TRBJ2-3
CDR3 protein: CSAKSPGAVGDTQYF
CDR3 DNA: TGCAGTGCCAAGTCCCCGGGGGCCGTTGGGGATACGCAGTATTTT

clone size: few
V gene: TRBV11-2
D gene: NA
J gene: TRBJ1-1
CDR3 protein: CASSFQGMNTEAFF
CDR3 DNA: TGTGCCAGCAGCTTCCAGGGGATGAACACTGAAGCTTTCTTT

clone size: few
V gene: TRBV20-1
D gene: NA
J gene: TRBJ1-1
CDR3 protein: CSARGYSYTEAFF
CDR3 DNA: TGCAGTGCTAGAGGTTACAGCTACACTGAAGCTTTCTTT

clone size: few
V gene: TRBV9
D gene: NA
J gene: TRBJ2-2
CDR3 protein: CASSVSGNTGELFF
CDR3 DNA: TGTGCCAGCAGCGTATCAGGGAACACCGGGGAGCTGTTTTTT

clone size: few
V gene: TRBV28
D gene: NA
J gene: TRBJ1-1
CDR3 protein: CASSFLDGGGTEAFF
CDR3 DNA: TGTGCCAGCAGTTTCCTCGACGGTGGGGGCACTGAAGCTTTCTTT

clone size: many
V gene: TRBV29-1
D gene: NA
J gene: TRBJ2-1
CDR3 protein: CSAVRGGYNEQFF
CDR3 DNA: TGCAGCGCTGTCAGGGGAGGCTACAATGAGCAGTTCTTC

clone size: NA
V gene: TRBV24-1
D gene: NA
J gene: TRBJ1-5
CDR3 protein: CATSPDGNQPQHF
CDR3 DNA: TGTGCCACCAGTCCGGACGGTAATCAGCCCCAGCATTTT

clone size: few
V gene: TRBV4-3
D gene: NA
J gene: TRBJ2-1
CDR3 protein: CASSQEWRNEQFF
CDR3 DNA: TGCGCCAGCAGCCAAGAGTGGCGGAATGAGCAGTTCTTC

clone size: few
V gene: TRBV15
D gene: NA
J gene: TRBJ2-1
CDR3 protein: CATSRGREYNEQFF
CDR3 DNA: TGTGCCACCAGCAGAGGCCGAGAGTACAATGAGCAGTTCTTC